A single sample is the source of the 16 T cell receptor beta chains below, sequenced in a study of tumour-infiltrating T cells in Burkitt lymphoma. The table came from immunoSEQ multiplex PCR; TCRdb's copy has only in-frame clones and leaves some out. The table has 15,000 to 20,000 clones, around four fifths seen once. The specimen sequenced was tumor tissue. These TCRs come from a human donor with diffuse large B-cell lymphoma.

The table lists this clone with a count of one. The chain combines TRBV4-2 with TRBJ1-2; unclear D gene. Deletions cut 0 bases from V and 4 bases from J, with 12 bases between. Germline-derived CDR1 and CDR2 are LGHNA and YNFKEQ. The CDR3 has 15 residues. The DNA for the CDR3 is TGTGCCAGCAGCCAAGAAGGAATGGCGTCCTATGGCTACACCTTC. Encoded protein: CASSQEGMASYGYTF.

This clone has a handful of counts. J is TRBJ1-1 and V is TRBV13, with D uncertain. The ends were cut back, 0 bases at V and 7 bases at J, with 9 bases in the middle. In germline, CDR1 is PRHDT, CDR2 FYEKMQ (reference sequence). This CDR3 comprises 13 residues. The CDR3 region has the DNA TGTGCCAGCAGCTTAGGGGATGCAGGTGAAGCTTTCTTT. Residues: CASSLGDAGEAFF.

The rearrangement uses TRBV4-1 and TRBJ1-1; D gene unclear. Trimming shortened V by 0 bases and J by 0 bases, and 8 bases separated the two germline ends. CDR1 MGHRA and CDR2 YSYEKL come from the germline V gene. This CDR3 has 15 amino acids. The CDR3 here is CASSQDRGVNTEAFF. The CDR3 region has the DNA TGCGCCAGCAGCCAAGATCGTGGCGTGAACACTGAAGCTTTCTTT.

This rearrangement joins TRBV5-1 to TRBJ1-3; 7 nucleotides align to TRBD1. Germline CDR1 is SGHRS and CDR2 is YFSETQ. The CDR3 loop spans 16 amino acids. With V trimmed by 3 bases and J by 2 bases, 8 bases remained unmatched. This CDR3 reads CASSYFETGTGNTIYF. CDR3 DNA: TGCGCCAGCAGCTACTTTGAGACAGGGACTGGAAACACCATATATTTT. The entire variable domain, with the rest obtained from reference TRBV5-1 and TRBJ1-3, is as follows: KAGVTQTPRYLIKTRGQQVTLSCSPISGHRSVSWYQQTPGQGLQFLFEYFSETQRNKGNFPGRFSGRQFSNSRSEMNVSTLELGDSALYLCASSYFETGTGNTIYFGEGSWLTVV.

The V and J genes are TRBV10-1 and TRBJ1-4; the match to TRBD1 covers 7 bases. Germline lookup yields CDR1 WNHNN and CDR2 SYGVQD (reference sequence). This CDR3 contains 15 residues. V gave up 3 bases and J gave up 8 bases; unmatched junction bases: 9. The CDR3 bases are TGCGCCAGCAGTGACCGGGACAGCGCTTACGAAAAACTGTTTTTT. It codes for CASSDRDSAYEKLFF.

The chain is built from TRBV7-8 and TRBJ2-3; tentatively, D is TRBD2 (5 bases). Germline V CDR1 and CDR2: SGHVS, FQNEAQ. Trimming took off 1 base at V and 0 bases at J, with 5 bases between the two ends. CDR3 length: 14 amino acids. For the CDR3, the DNA is TGTGCCAGCAGCTTAGGGACTAGCACAGATACGCAGTATTTT. This encodes CASSLGTSTDTQYF.

The chain is built from TRBV13 and TRBJ2-5; 13 positions agree with TRBD2. CDR3 length: 17 residues. The germline gives CDR1 PRHDT, CDR2 FYEKMQ (reference sequence). The V segment lost 5 bases and the J segment 5 bases; nucleotides outside the gene matches: 11. In DNA form, the CDR3 reads TGTGCCAGCAGCCCCCTCGGGACTAGCGGGACATGGGAGACCCAGTACTTC. It is translated as CASSPLGTSGTWETQYF. Full variable domain (remainder filled in from reference TRBV13 and TRBJ2-5): AAGVIQSPRHLIKEKRETATLKCYPIPRHDTVYWYQQGPGQDPQFLISFYEKMQSDKGSIPDRFSAQQFSDYHSELNMSSLELGDSALYFCASSPLGTSGTWETQYFGPGTRLLVL.

This clone turned up a few times. The J gene is TRBJ1-6, the V gene TRBV19, with 7 nucleotides matching TRBD1. The CDR3 is 15 amino acids. The germline V gene has CDR1 LNHDA and CDR2 SQIVND (reference sequence). With V trimmed by 6 bases and J by 6 bases, 8 bases remained unmatched. The CDR3 region is CASSPQGFFNSPLHF. The CDR3 DNA sequence: TGTGCCAGTAGCCCACAGGGGTTCTTTAATTCACCCCTCCACTTT.

This clone appeared a few times. This rearrangement joins TRBV14 to TRBJ2-3; tentatively, D is TRBD1 (6 bases). The CDR3 length is 14 residues. Germline V gene sequence: CDR1 SGHDN, CDR2 FVKESK. V was cut by 0 bases and J by 6 bases, with 10 bases left in between. DNA for the CDR3: TGTGCCAGCAGCCAAGAGGGGGCCGGGGATACGCAGTATTTT. Its protein product is CASSQEGAGDTQYF.

J is TRBJ2-7 and V is TRBV2; 7 nucleotides match TRBD2. CDR3 length: 12 amino acids. Trimming took 6 bases from V and 3 from J; bases not matched to a gene: 2. CDR1 is SNHLY and CDR2 is FYNNEI in the germline V gene. The CDR3 DNA reads TGTGCCAGCAGCTGGGGGGGCTACGAGCAGTACTTC. Translation: CASSWGGYEQYF. Based on the CDR3 plus reference TRBV2 and TRBJ2-7, the full variable domain is EPEVTQTPSHQVTQMGQEVILRCVPISNHLYFYWYRQILGQKVEFLVSFYNNEISEKSEIFDDQFSVERPDGSNFTLKIRSTKLEDSAMYFCASSWGGYEQYFGPGTRLTVT.

The chain employs TRBV19 and TRBJ2-7, with 10 bases identical to TRBD1. The CDR3 runs to 16 residues. V lost 4 bases to trimming and J lost 4 bases; unmatched junction nucleotides: 10. Germline CDR1 reads LNHDA; CDR2 reads SQIVND (reference sequence). The CDR3 nucleotides are TGTGCCAGTAGTAAAAGGACAGGGGGATTCTCGTACGAGCAGTACTTC. The encoded protein is CASSKRTGGFSYEQYF.

This chain joins TRBV14 and TRBJ2-1; TRBD2 matches at 8 bases. This CDR3 contains 15 residues. V dropped 2 bases and J dropped 7; count of bases not matched to a gene: 7. The germline V gene has CDR1 SGHDN and CDR2 FVKESK. Here the CDR3 reads CASSQLPSGRNEQFF. CDR3 DNA: TGTGCCAGCAGCCAACTTCCTAGCGGGCGTAATGAGCAGTTCTTC.

Only a few counts were recorded for this clone. The chain carries TRBV10-1 and TRBJ2-2; perhaps TRBD1 as D (5 bases). V dropped 7 bases and J dropped 8 bases, with 14 bases sitting between them. Germline CDR1 is WNHNN and CDR2 is SYGVQD (reference sequence). The CDR3 length is 13 residues. CDR3 sequence: CASTGHHLGELFF. The CDR3 DNA sequence: TGCGCCAGCACAGGACACCATTTAGGGGAGCTGTTTTTT.

The chain uses TRBV10-3 and TRBJ1-1, with D perhaps matching TRBD1 (6 bases). CDR3 length: 13 amino acids. In germline, CDR1 is ENHRY, CDR2 SYGVKD. Trimming removed 6 bases at V and 2 bases at J, with 10 bases between. The CDR3 sequence is CAISGQTNTEAFF. The DNA for the CDR3 is TGTGCCATCAGCGGACAGACAAACACTGAAGCTTTCTTT.

J is TRBJ2-1 and V is TRBV7-3; D unresolved. The CDR3 runs to 17 residues. The V end was cut by 5 bases, the J end by 0 bases, with 17 bases between. Germline loops: CDR1 SGHTA, CDR2 FQGTGA. This CDR3 is CASSNSHERSSYNEQFF. CDR3 sequence (DNA): TGTGCCAGCAGCAACTCTCATGAAAGAAGCTCCTACAATGAGCAGTTCTTC.

This chain's CDR3 is CASSLQPARNNEQFF. CDR3 bases: TGCGCCAGCAGCTTACAGCCGGCAAGGAACAATGAGCAGTTCTTC. This chain links TRBV5-1 with TRBJ2-1; D remains unclear. There are 15 residues in the CDR3. V was shortened by 2 bases and J by 5 bases, with 14 bases between the two germline ends. Germline CDR1 SGHRS, CDR2 YFSETQ. Filled out from reference TRBV5-1 and TRBJ2-1, the complete variable domain reads KAGVTQTPRYLIKTRGQQVTLSCSPISGHRSVSWYQQTPGQGLQFLFEYFSETQRNKGNFPGRFSGRQFSNSRSEMNVSTLELGDSALYLCASSLQPARNNEQFFGPGTRLTVL.